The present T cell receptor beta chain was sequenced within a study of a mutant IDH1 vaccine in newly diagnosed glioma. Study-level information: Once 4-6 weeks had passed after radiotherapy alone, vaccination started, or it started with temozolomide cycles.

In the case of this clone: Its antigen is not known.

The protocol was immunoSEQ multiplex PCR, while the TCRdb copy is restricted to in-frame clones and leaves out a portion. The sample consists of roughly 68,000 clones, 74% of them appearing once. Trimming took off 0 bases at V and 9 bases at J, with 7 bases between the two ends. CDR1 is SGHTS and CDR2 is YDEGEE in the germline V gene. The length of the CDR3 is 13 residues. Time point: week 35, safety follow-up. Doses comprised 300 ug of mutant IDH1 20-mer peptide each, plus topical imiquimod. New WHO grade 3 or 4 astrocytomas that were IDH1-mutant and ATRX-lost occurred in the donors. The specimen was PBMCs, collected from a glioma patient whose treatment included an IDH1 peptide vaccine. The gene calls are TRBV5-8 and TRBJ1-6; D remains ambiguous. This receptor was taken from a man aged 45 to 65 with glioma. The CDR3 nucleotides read TGTGCCAGCAGCTTGGACAGAAGTTCACCCCTCCACTTT. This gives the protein CASSLDRSSPLHF.